Sequencing of this T cell receptor (beta chain) was carried out in a study of OX40 agonist ivuxolimab in advanced cancers. Study-wide points: CD4+ and CD8+ blood T cells expanded clonally by week 6 at 0.1 to 3.0 mg/kg.

In regard to this clone: The antigen remains undetermined.

Data came from immunoSEQ multiplex PCR; TCRdb stores just in-frame clones and leaves some out. The table has 100,000 to 110,000 clones, about 89% seen once; the top ten hold about 0.17%. The clonotype was recovered from an adult with an advanced solid tumor such as melanoma, head and neck, liver or kidney cancer. This specimen was CD4+ or CD8+ T cells sorted from blood, taken in a trial of the OX40 agonist ivuxolimab.

The CDR3 sequence is CASSPLGGNRNEQYF. Written as DNA, the CDR3 is TGCGCCAGCAGCCCGCTGGGGGGCAATAGGAACGAGCAGTACTTC. The genes are TRBV5-1 and TRBJ2-5; D could derive from TRBD1 or TRBD2 (6 bases each). Near its end, the DNA agrees better with TRBJ2-7, so the J call may be wrong. This CDR3 spans 15 amino acids. The germline gives CDR1 SGHRS, CDR2 YFSETQ.